This TCR beta chain was sequenced during a study of regulatory T cells in long-lasting Graves disease. In its sample, this clonotype was seen a few times. Its antigen is unknown. Findings and caveats of the study: Persistent Graves' patients showed less TCR diversity than newly diagnosed ones. Under persistent disease, TRBV28, TRBJ1-2 and TRBJ2-5 were used preferentially.

According to the study, TCR beta libraries were built with iRepertoire HTBI primers and CDR3-region Arm-PCR. TCRdb analysed the multiplex PCR reads with MiXCR anew, one entry per CDR3 protein. The sample lists hundreds of thousands of distinct CDR3 sequences, 20% to 25% occurring once. The sample's time point: persistent/refractory GD, antithyroid drugs over 5 years with positive TRAb. The TCR library used RNA extracted from PBMCs. Diagnosis followed American Thyroid Association guidelines for Graves' disease. The CDR3 consists of 15 residues. Deletions cut 1 base from V and 6 bases from J, with 15 bases between. Germline lookup yields CDR1 MNHEY and CDR2 SVGEGT.

The chain couples TRBV6-2 or TRBV6-3 to TRBJ1-1; possibly TRBD1 for D (6 bases). This clonotype was sampled from a female donor with Graves disease. The sample consisted of peripheral blood mononuclear cells (PBMCs), taken when the disease was refractory, from a patient treated with antithyroid drugs. The CDR3 DNA reads TGTGCCAGCAGTTACTGGGGGGGGCGCAGAGCTGAAGCTTTCTTT. Amino acids: CASSYWGGRRAEAFF.